This TCR beta chain was found in a study of T-cell reconstitution after alpha-beta-depleted transplantation in children. Study-level findings and limits: The main origin of T-cell counts and diversity one year after transplant was newly produced T cells. Alpha-beta T cells about two months after transplant reportedly derived from several hundred expanded graft clones.

The CDR3 spans 15 residues. The germline V gene has CDR1 SGHNT and CDR2 YENEEA. The V and J ends lost 5 bases and 5 bases respectively, with 15 bases between them. A word on this clonotype: Its target is not known.

For TCRbeta, the library was prepared with unique molecular identifiers. TCRdb reprocessed the PCR reads with MiXCR, giving one entry per CDR3 protein. Of 210,000 or so distinct CDR3 sequences in the sample, approximately 11% are singletons; the top ten hold under 30%. This TCR was sampled from a child under two years old with acute myeloid leukemia, due to receive a stem cell transplant. The specimen was PBMCs, collected before TCRalphabeta/CD19-depleted stem cell transplant. The chain employs TRBV11-3 and TRBJ2-2, with TRBD1 as a possible D gene (6 bases). The CDR3 nucleotides are TGTGCCAGCAGCCTACAGGGTGTAGGGACCGGGGAGCTGTTTTTT. This codes for CASSLQGVGTGELFF.